Sequencing of this T cell receptor beta chain was carried out in a study of blood T cell repertoires in COVID-19. Overall study context: PBMCs, B-cell-depleted T cells, or T cells provided the cDNA or gDNA that made up the material.

The table came from immunoSEQ multiplex PCR; TCRdb's copy has only in-frame clones and leaves some out. The sample comprises about 190,000 clones, 75% to 90% of which are singletons, and about 7% rests with the top ten. The sample taken for sequencing was peripheral blood. This TCR came from a man in his forties with acute or convalescent COVID-19.

This chain's CDR3 is CASSPRQLHGYTF. The CDR3 DNA reads as TGTGCCAGCAGCCCGAGACAGCTTCATGGCTACACCTTC. The V call is TRBV7-9, the J call TRBJ1-2, with D perhaps matching TRBD1 (5 bases). This CDR3 has 13 residues. Trimming shortened V by 5 bases and J by 6 bases, and 13 bases separated the two germline ends. CDR1 SEHNR and CDR2 FQNEAQ come from the germline V gene (reference sequence).